What follows are 16 T cell receptor beta chains derived from one specimen sequenced in a study of Ad26.COV2.S vaccination and SARS-CoV-2 variants. Treatment in this sample: about 20 received Ad26.COV2.S at low or high dose, single or two shots; 5 received placebo; per-sample allocation not given. After the first vaccine or placebo injection, samples were drawn on day 63. TCRdb keeps only in-frame clones here, not all; method: immunoSEQ multiplex PCR. The repertoire holds about 500,000 clones, with nearly 90% as singletons. The source was peripheral blood, collected in a trial of Ad26.COV2.S vaccine versus placebo. Receptor source: a person aged 18-60 years who received the Ad26.COV2.S COVID-19 vaccine or a placebo.

This chain links TRBV19 with TRBJ1-5; a possible D gene is TRBD1 (6 bases). The CDR3 covers 16 residues. V was shortened by 7 bases and J by 1 base, with 17 bases between the two germline ends. Germline-derived CDR1 and CDR2 are LNHDA and SQIVND (reference sequence). The CDR3 nucleotides read TGTGCCAGTACCCCATTGGGGCAGGGGAGCAATCAGCCCCAGCATTTT. It encodes CASTPLGQGSNQPQHF.

This chain uses TRBV30 with TRBJ2-7; TRBD2 aligns across 13 bases. CDR3 length: 15 residues. Germline lookup yields CDR1 GTSNPN and CDR2 SVGIG (reference sequence). Trimming took 4 bases from V and 2 from J; bases not matched to a gene: 5. In DNA form, the CDR3 reads TGTGCCTGGAACCCCGGACTAGCGGGGGCCTACGAGCAGTACTTC. It translates to CAWNPGLAGAYEQYF.

The rearrangement uses TRBV5-1 and TRBJ1-2; 7 bases fit TRBD1. CDR1 SGHRS and CDR2 YFSETQ come from the germline V gene. V dropped 0 bases and J dropped 4; count of bases not matched to a gene: 3. The CDR3 is 14 residues long. CDR3 nucleotides: TGCGCCAGCAGCTTGGAAGGGGGCACCTATGGCTACACCTTC. It translates to CASSLEGGTYGYTF.

The V and J genes are TRBV7-2 and TRBJ1-6; D is unclear. Germline CDR1 is SGHTA and CDR2 is FQGNSA. The ends were cut back, 4 bases at V and 4 bases at J, with 8 bases in the middle. This CDR3 has 14 residues. CDR3 residues: CASSYGPYNSPLHF. The CDR3 coding sequence is TGTGCCAGCAGCTACGGACCTTATAATTCACCCCTCCACTTT.

The chain is built from TRBV6-6 and TRBJ2-1; 8 bases align to TRBD2. This CDR3 comprises 16 residues. Germline V lookup: CDR1 MNHNY, CDR2 SVGAGI (reference sequence). V dropped 7 bases and J dropped 1; count of bases not matched to a gene: 9. The CDR3 sequence is CASTGSGRSSYNEQFF. The CDR3 coding sequence is TGTGCCAGCACCGGAAGCGGGAGATCATCCTACAATGAGCAGTTCTTC.

Only one count was recorded for this clone. V and J are TRBV7-8 and TRBJ2-7, with 11 bases that match TRBD2. CDR3 size: 22 residues. The germline CDR1 and CDR2 sequences are SGHVS and FQNEAQ. J lost 0 bases, V lost 5 bases, and 24 bases had no gene match. CDR3 protein: CASSLPLVLASGRPISSYEQYF. As DNA, the CDR3 is TGTGCCAGCAGCCTCCCCTTGGTTCTGGCTAGCGGGAGGCCTATTAGCTCCTACGAGCAGTACTTC.

This sequence joins TRBV5-5 and TRBJ2-5; no clear D gene. V lost 7 bases, J lost 1 base, and 8 bases lay in between. The germline V gene encodes CDR1 SGHKS and CDR2 YYEKEE (reference sequence). The CDR3 is 12 residues long. CDR3 residues: CASCFFQETQYF. The CDR3 region has the DNA TGTGCCAGCTGTTTCTTCCAAGAGACCCAGTACTTC.

The chain carries TRBV12-3 or TRBV12-4 and TRBJ2-1, with D uncertain. Trimming removed 0 bases at V and 6 bases at J, with 6 bases between. There are 13 residues in the CDR3. CDR3 residues: CASSLALVNEQFF. The CDR3 DNA follows: TGTGCCAGCAGTTTAGCCCTTGTCAATGAGCAGTTCTTC.

The chain couples TRBV11-2 to TRBJ1-1; D not certain. CDR3 length equals 19 residues. The germline gives CDR1 SGHAT, CDR2 FQNNGV. Trimming took 1 base from V and 1 from J, leaving 22 bases between them. CDR3 nucleotides: TGTGCCAGCAGCTTAGGAGGGTACTTAGAACAGAAAAAGAACACTGAAGCTTTCTTT. It specifies CASSLGGYLEQKKNTEAFF.

This clone was seen just once. The V and J genes are TRBV30 and TRBJ1-2; the match to TRBD1 covers 8 bases. The CDR3 extends over 12 amino acids. CDR1 is GTSNPN and CDR2 is SVGIG in the germline V gene (reference sequence). V shed 4 bases and J 13 bases; nucleotides not matched to a gene: 11. The chain's CDR3 is CAWIERTGSFTF. The CDR3 DNA sequence: TGTGCCTGGATAGAGCGGACAGGGAGTTTCACCTTC.

The chain carries TRBV2 and TRBJ2-5, with 7 bases that match TRBD1. CDR3 length: 13 residues. The germline V gene encodes CDR1 SNHLY and CDR2 FYNNEI. J was trimmed by 3 bases and V by 7 bases; bases with no gene match: 5. The DNA of the CDR3 is TGTGCCAGCATCCGGGGACAGAAAGAGACCCAGTACTTC. Translation gives CASIRGQKETQYF.

This chain links TRBV6-5 with TRBJ2-3, with 9 bases fitting TRBD2. This CDR3 is built from 14 residues. Germline V gene lookup returns CDR1 MNHEY and CDR2 SVGAGI. V lost 11 bases, J lost 6 bases, and 12 bases stayed unmatched. CDR3 protein: CAGGGLAGTDTQYF. CDR3 nucleotide sequence: TGTGCCGGCGGGGGCCTAGCGGGAACCGATACGCAGTATTTT.

This chain connects TRBV29-1 to TRBJ2-5, with D uncertain. Trimming removed 3 bases from V and 5 bases from J, with 10 bases in between. Germline CDR1 and CDR2: SQVTM and ANQGSEA. The CDR3 sequence is 12 residues long. CDR3 nucleotides: TGCAGCGTTGACGCATCCGCGGAGACCCAGTACTTC. Translated, it gives CSVDASAETQYF. Using reference TRBV29-1 and TRBJ2-5 for the parts outside the CDR3, the full variable domain is SAVISQKPSRDICQRGTSLTIQCQVDSQVTMMFWYRQQPGQSLTLIATANQGSEATYESGFVIDKFPISRPNLTFSTLTVSNMSPEDSSIYLCSVDASAETQYFGPGTRLLVL.

This clone occurred once. The germline gene is not matched at one end of the junction; a read error may be the cause. The V and J genes are TRBV5-1 and TRBJ2-3; D remains ambiguous. There are 13 residues in the CDR3. Germline CDR1 and CDR2: SGHRS and YFSETQ. The CDR3 sequence: CASSFTPPDRQIF. For the CDR3, the DNA is TGCGCCAGCAGCTTCACCCCCCCGGATCGACAAATCTTT.

The chain uses TRBV2 and TRBJ2-3; D remains unclear. CDR3 length: 11 residues. Germline V CDR1 and CDR2: SNHLY, FYNNEI. The V and J ends lost 10 bases and 4 bases respectively, with 9 bases between them. The CDR3 region is CATNQPDTQYF. As DNA, the CDR3 is TGTGCCACCAACCAGCCAGATACGCAGTATTTT.

This clone was picked up one time. Other DNA sequences in the sample encode the same CDR3. The V and J genes are TRBV15 and TRBJ1-5, with TRBD1 matching 8 bases. The CDR3 runs to 14 residues. The J segment lost 9 bases and the V segment lost 0 bases, leaving 4 bases of the junction unmatched. CDR1 and CDR2 from the germline V gene are LNHNV and YYDKDF (reference sequence). In nucleotides, the CDR3 is TGTGCCACCAGCAGAGATCCAGGGGGCGGGCCCCAGCATTTT. It codes for CATSRDPGGGPQHF.